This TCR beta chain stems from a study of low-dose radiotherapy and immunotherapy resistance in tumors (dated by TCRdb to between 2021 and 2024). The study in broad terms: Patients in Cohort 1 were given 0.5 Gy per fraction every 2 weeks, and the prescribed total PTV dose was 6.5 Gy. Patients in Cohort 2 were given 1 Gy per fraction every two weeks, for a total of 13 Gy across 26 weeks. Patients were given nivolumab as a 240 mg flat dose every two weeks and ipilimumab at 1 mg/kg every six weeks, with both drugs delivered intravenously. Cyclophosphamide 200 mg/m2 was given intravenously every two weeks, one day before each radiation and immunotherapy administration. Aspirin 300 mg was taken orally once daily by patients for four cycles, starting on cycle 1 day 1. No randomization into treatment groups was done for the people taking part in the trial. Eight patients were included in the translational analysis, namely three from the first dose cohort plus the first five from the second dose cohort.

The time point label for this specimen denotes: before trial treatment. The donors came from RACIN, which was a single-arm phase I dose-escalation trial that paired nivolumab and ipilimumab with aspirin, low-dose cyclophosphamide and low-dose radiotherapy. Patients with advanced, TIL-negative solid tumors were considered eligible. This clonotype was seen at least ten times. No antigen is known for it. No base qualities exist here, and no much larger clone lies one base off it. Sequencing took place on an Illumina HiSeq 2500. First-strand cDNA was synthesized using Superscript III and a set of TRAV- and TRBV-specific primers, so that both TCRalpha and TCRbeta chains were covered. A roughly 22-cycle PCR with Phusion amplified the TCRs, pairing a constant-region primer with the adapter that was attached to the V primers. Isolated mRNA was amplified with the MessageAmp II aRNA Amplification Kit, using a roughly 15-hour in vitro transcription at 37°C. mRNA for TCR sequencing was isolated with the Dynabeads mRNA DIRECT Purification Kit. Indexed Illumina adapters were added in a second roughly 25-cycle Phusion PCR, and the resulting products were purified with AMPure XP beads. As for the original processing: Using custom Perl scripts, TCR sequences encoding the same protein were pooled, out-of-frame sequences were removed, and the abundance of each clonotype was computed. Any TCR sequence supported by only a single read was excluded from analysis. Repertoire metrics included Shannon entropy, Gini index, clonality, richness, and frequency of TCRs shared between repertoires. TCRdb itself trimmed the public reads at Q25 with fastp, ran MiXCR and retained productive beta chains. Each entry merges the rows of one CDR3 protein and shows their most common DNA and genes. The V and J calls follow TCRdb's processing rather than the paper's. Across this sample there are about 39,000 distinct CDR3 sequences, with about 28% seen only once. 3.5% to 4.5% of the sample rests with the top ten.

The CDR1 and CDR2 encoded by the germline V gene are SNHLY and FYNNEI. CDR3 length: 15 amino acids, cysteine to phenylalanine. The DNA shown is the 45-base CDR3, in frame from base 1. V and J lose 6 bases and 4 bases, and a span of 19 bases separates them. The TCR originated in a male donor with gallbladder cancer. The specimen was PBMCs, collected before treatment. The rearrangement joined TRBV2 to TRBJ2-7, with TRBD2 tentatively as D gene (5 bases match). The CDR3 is CASRTTAQSVYEQYF. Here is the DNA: TGTGCCAGCAGGACTACGGCACAATCGGTTTACGAGCAGTACTTC.